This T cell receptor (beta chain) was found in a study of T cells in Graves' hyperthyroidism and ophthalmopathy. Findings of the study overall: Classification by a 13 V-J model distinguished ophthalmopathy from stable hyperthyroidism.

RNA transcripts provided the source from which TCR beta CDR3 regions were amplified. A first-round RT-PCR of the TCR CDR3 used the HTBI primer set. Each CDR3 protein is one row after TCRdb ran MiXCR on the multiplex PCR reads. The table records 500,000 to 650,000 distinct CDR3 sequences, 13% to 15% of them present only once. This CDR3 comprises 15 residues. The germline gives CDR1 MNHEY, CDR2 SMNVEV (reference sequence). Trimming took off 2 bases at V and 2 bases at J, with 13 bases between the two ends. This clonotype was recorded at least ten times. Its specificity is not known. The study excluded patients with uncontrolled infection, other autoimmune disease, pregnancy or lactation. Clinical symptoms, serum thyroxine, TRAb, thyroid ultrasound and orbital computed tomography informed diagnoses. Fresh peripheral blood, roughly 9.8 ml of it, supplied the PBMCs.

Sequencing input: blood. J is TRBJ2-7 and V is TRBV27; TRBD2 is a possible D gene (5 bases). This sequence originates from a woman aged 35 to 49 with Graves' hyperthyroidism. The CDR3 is CASSLQSLAAYEQYF. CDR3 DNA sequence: TGTGCCAGCAGTTTACAAAGTCTAGCAGCCTACGAGCAGTACTTC.